These 23 T cell receptor beta chains share one sample of origin, sequenced in a study of cytomegalovirus exposure and HLA in healthy donors. This PCR relied on a set of 60 Vbeta primers and 13 Jbeta primers. The repertoire was sequenced with immunoSEQ multiplex PCR; TCRdb's copy has only in-frame clones and lacks some. In the table there are 100,000 or so clones, 70% to 85% of which are singletons. The sequenced sample consisted of PBMCs. The source is a man younger than 35 in good health and CMV-seronegative.

This chain links TRBV6-6 with TRBJ2-7; D possibly corresponds to TRBD1 (5 bases). The CDR3 runs to 14 residues. Per the germline V gene, CDR1 is MNHNY and CDR2 is SVGAGI (reference sequence). V was shortened by 2 bases and J by 2 bases, with 10 bases between the two germline ends. CDR3 DNA: TGTGCCAGCAGTTACCCAGACAGTACCTACGAGCAGTACTTC. Translated, it gives CASSYPDSTYEQYF.

The chain links TRBV7-3 to TRBJ2-1; TRBD2 matches at 7 bases. The V gene's germline CDR1 is SGHTA and CDR2 FQGTGA. V shed 2 bases and J 6 bases; nucleotides not matched to a gene: 7. There are 15 residues in the CDR3. CDR3 amino acids: CASSLWGEGGNEQFF. The CDR3 nucleotides read TGTGCCAGCAGCTTATGGGGGGAGGGCGGCAATGAGCAGTTCTTC.

V and J are TRBV6-4 and TRBJ2-1; 8 nucleotides align to TRBD2. The CDR3 is made up of 14 amino acids. CDR1 and CDR2 from the germline V gene are MRHNA and SNTAGT. Trimming removed 4 bases from V and 3 bases from J; junction bases left unmatched: 2. The CDR3 nucleotides read TGTGCCAGCAGTGGTAGCGGGAACTACAATGAGCAGTTCTTC. It codes for CASSGSGNYNEQFF.

CDR3 amino acids: CASSLALGGPVNEQFF. The CDR3 DNA reads as TGCGCCAGCAGCTTGGCCCTAGGGGGCCCGGTGAATGAGCAGTTCTTC. The J gene is TRBJ2-1, the V gene TRBV5-1, with 7 bases matching TRBD1. This CDR3 is built from 16 residues. The trim removed 0 bases at V and 7 bases at J, leaving 10 bases unmatched. Germline V lookup: CDR1 SGHRS, CDR2 YFSETQ.

The chain employs TRBV2 and TRBJ2-2, with a tentative D call TRBD1 (6 bases). The CDR3 is 15 residues long. From germline, CDR1 is SNHLY and CDR2 FYNNEI. The ends were cut back, 5 bases at V and 4 bases at J, with 14 bases in the middle. The CDR3 is CASSPTGIRTGELFF. The CDR3 nucleotides are TGTGCCAGCAGTCCCACAGGGATACGCACCGGGGAGCTGTTTTTT.

The rearrangement links TRBV10-2 to TRBJ2-5; 8 bases map to TRBD1. V trimming: 9 bases; J trimming: 5 bases; junction bases outside the gene matches: 8. CDR1 is WSHSY, CDR2 SAAADI, per germline. This CDR3 comprises 13 residues. This CDR3 reads CASQDRARETQYF. The CDR3 region has the DNA TGCGCCAGTCAGGACAGGGCGCGGGAGACCCAGTACTTC.

The rearrangement uses TRBV6-5 and TRBJ2-7; D might be TRBD2 (6 bases). V was shortened by 6 bases and J by 0 bases, with 12 bases between the two germline ends. The CDR3 runs to 14 residues. Per germline, CDR1 MNHEY and CDR2 SVGAGI. This chain's CDR3 is CASSERASSYEQYF. The CDR3 DNA follows: TGTGCCAGCAGCGAGCGGGCGTCCTCCTACGAGCAGTACTTC.

The rearrangement joins TRBV7-9 to TRBJ1-5; 8 nucleotides line up with TRBD1. In germline, CDR1 is SEHNR, CDR2 FQNEAQ (reference sequence). Germline trimming cut 5 bases from V and 9 bases from J; bases unmatched to any gene: 15. CDR3 length: 16 residues. The CDR3, as DNA: TGTGCCAGCAGCCTAGGCGGGACAGGCCCATTCGGGCCCCAGCATTTT. Protein product: CASSLGGTGPFGPQHF.

The chain joins TRBV6-6 to TRBJ1-5; 10 positions match TRBD1. Looked up from germline, CDR1 is MNHNY and CDR2 is SVGAGI (reference sequence). This CDR3 contains 15 residues. J was trimmed by 9 bases and V by 4 bases; bases with no gene match: 9. CDR3 amino acids: CASSSLSRDRGPQHF. For the CDR3, the DNA is TGTGCCAGCAGTTCCCTCAGCCGGGACAGGGGGCCCCAGCATTTT.

The V and J genes are TRBV21-1 and TRBJ1-2. TRBV21-1 is a known pseudogene. This CDR3 has 16 amino acids. CDR3 sequence: CASSKRGTVANYGYTF. DNA for the CDR3: TGTGCCAGCAGCAAACGGGGGACGGTAGCTAACTATGGCTACACCTTC.

This clone was detected once. CDR3 sequence: CASSYRDIQRASSYNSPLHF. As DNA, the CDR3 is TGTGCCAGCAGTTACCGGGACATCCAAAGGGCGAGCTCCTATAATTCACCCCTCCACTTT. The chain links TRBV2 to TRBJ1-6, with D possibly matching TRBD1 (6 bases). V lost 5 bases and J 0 bases, leaving 23 bases between the germline ends. CDR1 is SNHLY and CDR2 is FYNNEI in the germline V gene. The CDR3 has 20 amino acids.

V gene TRBV9 combines with J gene TRBJ2-1; TRBD2 agrees at 11 bases. The CDR3 spans 18 residues. Germline-derived CDR1 and CDR2 are SGDLS and YYNGEE. Unmatched junction bases numbered 13, after V lost 1 base and J lost 7 bases. CDR3 amino acids: CASSVTGLAGGWRNEQFF. For the CDR3, the DNA is TGTGCCAGCAGCGTAACCGGGCTAGCGGGAGGATGGCGGAATGAGCAGTTCTTC.

The CDR3 loop reads CASSLEAGVGTGELFF. Here the CDR3 DNA reads TGTGCCAGCAGCTTAGAGGCAGGGGTTGGAACCGGGGAGCTGTTTTTT. The chain couples TRBV7-8 to TRBJ2-2; tentative D call: TRBD1 (6 bases). Germline V gives CDR1 SGHVS, CDR2 FQNEAQ. There are 16 residues in the CDR3. Trimming cost V 1 base and J 5 bases, with 14 bases left between them.

The gene calls are TRBV5-1 and TRBJ1-4; D is possibly TRBD1 (6 bases). This CDR3 is 14 amino acids long. The V gene's germline CDR1 is SGHRS and CDR2 YFSETQ. The V gene lost 4 bases and the J gene lost 4 bases, with 11 bases spanning the gap. The CDR3 DNA is TGCGCCAGCAGCATGGGACACGATAATGAAAAACTGTTTTTT. It codes for CASSMGHDNEKLFF.

The sample holds one count of this clone. The chain uses TRBV4-2 and TRBJ2-7, with 10 positions matching TRBD1. The length of the CDR3 is 14 residues. Germline lookup yields CDR1 LGHNA and CDR2 YNFKEQ. The trim removed 4 bases at V and 5 bases at J, leaving 5 bases unmatched. The CDR3 reads CASSLRDRGDEQYF. The CDR3 DNA reads TGTGCCAGCAGCCTCAGGGACAGGGGAGACGAGCAGTACTTC.

This clone has only one observation. The chain links TRBV19 to TRBJ2-7, with 8 positions matching TRBD2. The CDR3 consists of 16 residues. Trimming cost V 8 bases and J 2 bases; bases outside gene matches: 14. CDR1 and CDR2 (germline): LNHDA, SQIVND (reference sequence). CDR3 DNA sequence: TGTGCCAGTTACGGGGCATCAGGCGGGAGGACCTACGAGCAGTACTTC. Its protein product is CASYGASGGRTYEQYF.

V is TRBV20-1 and J is TRBJ2-1; D is possibly TRBD2 (5 bases). Trimming stripped 7 bases from V and 6 bases from J, with 10 bases between. The CDR3 is 11 amino acids. The germline V gene has CDR1 DFQATT and CDR2 SNEGSKA (reference sequence). The CDR3 bases are TGCAGTGTATGGGCGGGCAATGAGCAGTTCTTC. Translated, it gives CSVWAGNEQFF.

J is TRBJ2-1 and V is TRBV4-1; 8 nucleotides align to TRBD2. The V gene end was trimmed by 4 bases and the J gene end by 7 bases; junction bases not matched to a gene: 9. Germline CDR1 reads MGHRA; CDR2 reads YSYEKL. The CDR3 sequence is 15 residues long. The CDR3 bases are TGCGCCAGCAGCCGCCCGGGACTAGGGCGGAATGAGCAGTTCTTC. It is translated as CASSRPGLGRNEQFF.

The chain joins TRBV6-5 to TRBJ2-7; 7 nucleotides align to TRBD1. The CDR3 is 14 residues long. The germline V gene encodes CDR1 MNHEY and CDR2 SVGAGI. V lost 6 bases to trimming and J lost 4 bases; unmatched junction nucleotides: 9. CDR3 sequence (DNA): TGTGCCAGCAGCCCCGACAGGGTTCAGTACGAGCAGTACTTC. Encoded protein: CASSPDRVQYEQYF.

The count of this clone is one. V is TRBV27 and J is TRBJ2-7; 8 nucleotides agree with TRBD2. V dropped 5 bases and J dropped 6; count of bases not matched to a gene: 6. CDR1 MNHEY and CDR2 SMNVEV come from the germline V gene (reference sequence). This CDR3 contains 13 residues. The CDR3 DNA reads as TGTGCCAGCAGTGCGGGACTAGTCCTCGAGCAGTACTTC. The encoded protein is CASSAGLVLEQYF.

The CDR3: CASSPSYNEQFF. The CDR3, as DNA: TGTGCCAGTAGTCCCAGTTACAATGAGCAGTTCTTC. The chain couples TRBV19 to TRBJ2-1; D ambiguous. V lost 5 bases and J 4 bases, leaving 6 bases between the germline ends. The length of the CDR3 is 12 residues. Germline CDR1 is LNHDA and CDR2 is SQIVND (reference sequence).

V usage is TRBV10-2 and J usage is TRBJ2-4, with 12 nucleotides matching TRBD2. Looked up from germline, CDR1 is WSHSY and CDR2 is SAAADI. Trimming removed 7 bases from V and 0 bases from J; junction bases left unmatched: 7. The CDR3 totals 17 residues. CDR3 sequence reads: CASKGLAGTLAKNIQYF. In DNA form, the CDR3 reads TGCGCCAGCAAGGGACTAGCGGGTACCCTAGCCAAAAACATTCAGTACTTC.

The chain combines TRBV5-5 with TRBJ1-1; no firm D call. Germline lookup yields CDR1 SGHKS and CDR2 YYEKEE (reference sequence). This CDR3 has 13 residues. The V gene lost 1 base and the J gene lost 4 bases, with 8 bases spanning the gap. CDR3 region: CASSLRSGTEAFF. The CDR3 nucleotides read TGTGCCAGCAGCTTGCGAAGCGGCACTGAAGCTTTCTTT.